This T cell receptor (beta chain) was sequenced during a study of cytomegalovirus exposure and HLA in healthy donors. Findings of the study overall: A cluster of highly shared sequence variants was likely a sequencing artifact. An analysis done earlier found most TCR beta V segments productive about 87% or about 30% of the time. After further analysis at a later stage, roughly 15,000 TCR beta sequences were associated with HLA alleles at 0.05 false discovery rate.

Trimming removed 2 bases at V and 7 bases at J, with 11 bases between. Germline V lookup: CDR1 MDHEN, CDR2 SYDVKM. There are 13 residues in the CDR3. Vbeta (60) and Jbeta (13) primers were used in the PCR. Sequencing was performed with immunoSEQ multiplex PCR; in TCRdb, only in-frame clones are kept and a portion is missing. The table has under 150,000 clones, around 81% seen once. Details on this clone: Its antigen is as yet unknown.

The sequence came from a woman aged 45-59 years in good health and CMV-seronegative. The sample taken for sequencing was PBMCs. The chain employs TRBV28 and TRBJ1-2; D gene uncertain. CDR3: CASSLGREGGYTF. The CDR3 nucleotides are TGTGCCAGCAGTTTAGGAAGGGAGGGTGGCTACACCTTC.